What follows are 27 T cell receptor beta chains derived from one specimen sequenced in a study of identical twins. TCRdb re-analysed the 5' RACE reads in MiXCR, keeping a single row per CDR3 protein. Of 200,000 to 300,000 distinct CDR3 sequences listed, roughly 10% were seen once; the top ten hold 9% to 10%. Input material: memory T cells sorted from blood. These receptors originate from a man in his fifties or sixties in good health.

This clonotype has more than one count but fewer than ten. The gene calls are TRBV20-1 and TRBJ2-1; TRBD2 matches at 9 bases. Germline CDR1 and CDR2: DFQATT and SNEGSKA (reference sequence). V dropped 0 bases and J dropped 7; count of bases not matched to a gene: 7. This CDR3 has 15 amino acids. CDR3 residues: CSARDRTSVRNEQFF. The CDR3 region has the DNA TGCAGTGCTAGAGACCGGACTAGCGTTAGGAATGAGCAGTTCTTC.

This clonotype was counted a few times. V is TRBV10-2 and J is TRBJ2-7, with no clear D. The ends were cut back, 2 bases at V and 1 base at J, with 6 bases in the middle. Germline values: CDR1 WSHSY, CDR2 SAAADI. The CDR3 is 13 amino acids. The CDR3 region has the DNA TGCGCCAGCAGTGAGCACAGATCCTACGAGCAGTACTTC. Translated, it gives CASSEHRSYEQYF.

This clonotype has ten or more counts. The CDR3 spells CASSYSRNSYEQYF. DNA for the CDR3: TGTGCCAGCAGTTACTCCAGGAACTCCTACGAGCAGTACTTC. V is TRBV6-5 and J is TRBJ2-7; D not resolved. V was pared by 0 bases and J by 0 bases, with 6 bases between. CDR1 is MNHEY, CDR2 SVGAGI, per germline. The CDR3 sequence is 14 residues long.

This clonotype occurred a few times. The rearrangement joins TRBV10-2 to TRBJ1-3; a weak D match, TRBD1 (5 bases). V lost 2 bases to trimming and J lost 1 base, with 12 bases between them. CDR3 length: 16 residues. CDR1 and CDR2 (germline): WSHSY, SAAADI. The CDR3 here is CASSEMGRLSGNTIYF. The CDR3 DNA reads TGCGCCAGCAGTGAGATGGGACGCTTATCTGGAAACACCATATATTTT.

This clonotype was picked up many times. As DNA, the CDR3 is TGTGCCAGCAGTGCCAGGACTTTAGCGGACTACAATGAGCAGTTCTTC. Translating gives CASSARTLADYNEQFF. The chain employs TRBV25-1 and TRBJ2-1, with D possibly TRBD2 on 6 matching bases. CDR3 size: 16 residues. Trimming removed 4 bases from V and 3 bases from J, with 16 bases in between. The germline V gene has CDR1 MGHDK and CDR2 SYGVNS.

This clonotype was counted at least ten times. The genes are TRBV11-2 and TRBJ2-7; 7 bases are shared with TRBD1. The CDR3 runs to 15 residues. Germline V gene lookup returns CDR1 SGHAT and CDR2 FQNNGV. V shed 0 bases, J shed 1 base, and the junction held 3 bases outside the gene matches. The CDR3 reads CASSLERGPSYEQYF. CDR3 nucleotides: TGTGCCAGCAGCTTAGAGAGGGGGCCTTCCTACGAGCAGTACTTC.

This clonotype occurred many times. CDR3 sequence reads: CASSLALGQGGKNIQYF. Here the CDR3 DNA reads TGTGCCAGCAGCTTAGCCCTTGGACAGGGTGGGAAAAACATTCAGTACTTC. The J gene is TRBJ2-4, the V gene TRBV7-2; 8 bases are a match to TRBD1. The CDR3 runs to 17 residues. CDR1 and CDR2 (germline): SGHTA, FQGNSA. V trimming: 0 bases; J trimming: 4 bases; junction bases outside the gene matches: 8. The full variable domain, in which reference TRBV7-2 and TRBJ2-4 provide the parts outside the CDR3, is GAGVSQSPSNKVTEKGKDVELRCDPISGHTALYWYRQSLGQGLEFLIYFQGNSAPDKSGLPSDRFSAERTGGSVSTLTIQRTQQEDSAVYLCASSLALGQGGKNIQYFGAGTRLSVL.

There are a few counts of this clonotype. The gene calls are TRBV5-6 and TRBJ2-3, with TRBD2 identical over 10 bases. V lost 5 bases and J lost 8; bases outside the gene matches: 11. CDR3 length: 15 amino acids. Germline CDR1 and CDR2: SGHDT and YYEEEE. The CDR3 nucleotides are TGTGCCAGCAGTTTGACTAGCGGGTCCCACGGTACGCAGTATTTT. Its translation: CASSLTSGSHGTQYF.

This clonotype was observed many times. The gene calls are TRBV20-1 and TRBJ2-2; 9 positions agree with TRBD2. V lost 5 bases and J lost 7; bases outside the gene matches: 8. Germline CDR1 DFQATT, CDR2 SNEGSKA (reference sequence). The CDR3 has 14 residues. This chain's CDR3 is CSAPLAGRGGELFF. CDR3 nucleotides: TGCAGTGCTCCTCTAGCGGGGAGGGGCGGGGAGCTGTTTTTT.

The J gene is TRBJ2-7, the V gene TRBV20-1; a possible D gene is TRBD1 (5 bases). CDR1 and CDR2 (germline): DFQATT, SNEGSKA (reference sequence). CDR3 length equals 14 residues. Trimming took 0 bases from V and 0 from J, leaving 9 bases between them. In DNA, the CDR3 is TGCAGTGCTAGAGATCCGACAGCCTCCTACGAGCAGTACTTC. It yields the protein CSARDPTASYEQYF.

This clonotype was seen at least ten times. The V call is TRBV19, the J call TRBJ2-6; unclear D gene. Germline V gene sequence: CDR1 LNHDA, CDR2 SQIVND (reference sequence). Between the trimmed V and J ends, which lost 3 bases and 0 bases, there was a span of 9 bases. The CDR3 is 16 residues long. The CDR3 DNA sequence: TGTGCCAGTAGTATCGTCCTTACCTCTGGGGCCAACGTCCTGACTTTC. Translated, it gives CASSIVLTSGANVLTF.

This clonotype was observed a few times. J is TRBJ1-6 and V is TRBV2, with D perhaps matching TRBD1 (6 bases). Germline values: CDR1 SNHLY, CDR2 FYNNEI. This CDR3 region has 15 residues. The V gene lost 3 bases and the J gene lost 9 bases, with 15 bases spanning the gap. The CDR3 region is CASSDGTHGTSPLHF. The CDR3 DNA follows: TGTGCCAGCAGTGACGGGACACACGGGACTTCACCCCTCCACTTT.

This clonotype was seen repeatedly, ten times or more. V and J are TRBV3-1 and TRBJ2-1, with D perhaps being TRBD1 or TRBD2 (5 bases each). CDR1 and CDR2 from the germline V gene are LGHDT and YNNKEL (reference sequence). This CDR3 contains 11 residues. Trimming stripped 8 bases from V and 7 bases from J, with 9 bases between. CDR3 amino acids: CASRGWNEQFF. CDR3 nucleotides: TGTGCCAGCCGGGGCTGGAATGAGCAGTTCTTC.

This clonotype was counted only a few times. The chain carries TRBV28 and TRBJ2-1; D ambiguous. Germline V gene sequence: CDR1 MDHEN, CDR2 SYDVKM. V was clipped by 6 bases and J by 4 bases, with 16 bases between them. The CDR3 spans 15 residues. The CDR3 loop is CASSPYEQRYNEQFF. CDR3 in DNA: TGTGCCAGCAGCCCCTACGAGCAGCGTTACAATGAGCAGTTCTTC.

The CDR3 DNA follows: TGCAGTGCTAGTCGCCTTAAGGGCACCTCCTATGGCTACACCTTC. Its translation: CSASRLKGTSYGYTF. This chain links TRBV20-1 with TRBJ1-2; D is unresolved. V lost 3 bases and J lost 4, with 18 bases in between. This CDR3 has 15 residues. In germline, CDR1 is DFQATT, CDR2 SNEGSKA (reference sequence).

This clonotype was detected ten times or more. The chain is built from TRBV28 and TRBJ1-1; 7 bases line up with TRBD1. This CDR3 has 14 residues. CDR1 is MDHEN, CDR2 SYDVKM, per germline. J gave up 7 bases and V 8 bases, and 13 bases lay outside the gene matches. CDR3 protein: CASGGRRGPGEAFF. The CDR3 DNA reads TGTGCCAGCGGGGGTCGAAGGGGGCCTGGTGAAGCTTTCTTT.

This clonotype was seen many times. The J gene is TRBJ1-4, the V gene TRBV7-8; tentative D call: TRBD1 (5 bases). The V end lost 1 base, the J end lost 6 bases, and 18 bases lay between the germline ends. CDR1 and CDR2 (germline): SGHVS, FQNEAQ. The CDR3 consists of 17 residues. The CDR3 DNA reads TGTGCCAGCAGCTTAGAAAGGGGTCAGGGTGTAGATGAAAAACTGTTTTTT. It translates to CASSLERGQGVDEKLFF.

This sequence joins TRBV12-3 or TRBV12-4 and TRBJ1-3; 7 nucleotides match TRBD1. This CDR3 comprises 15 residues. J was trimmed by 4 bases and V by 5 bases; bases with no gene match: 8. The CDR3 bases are TGTGCCAGCAGTACGGGGACAGAAACAGGAAACACCATATATTTT. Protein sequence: CASSTGTETGNTIYF.

CDR3 sequence: CASSSPGSNEQFF. The CDR3, as DNA: TGTGCCAGCAGCTCTCCGGGATCCAATGAGCAGTTCTTC. The chain joins TRBV11-1 to TRBJ2-1, with D perhaps TRBD2 (5 bases). The V and J ends lost 4 bases and 6 bases respectively, with 10 bases between them. CDR1 and CDR2 from the germline V gene are SGHAT and FQDESV (reference sequence). The CDR3 is 13 residues long. The full variable domain, rest sourced from reference TRBV11-1 and TRBJ2-1, is EAEVAQSPRYKITEKSQAVAFWCDPISGHATLYWYRQILGQGPELLVQFQDESVVDDSQLPKDRFSAERLKGVDSTLKIQPAELGDSAMYLCASSSPGSNEQFFGPGTRLTVL.

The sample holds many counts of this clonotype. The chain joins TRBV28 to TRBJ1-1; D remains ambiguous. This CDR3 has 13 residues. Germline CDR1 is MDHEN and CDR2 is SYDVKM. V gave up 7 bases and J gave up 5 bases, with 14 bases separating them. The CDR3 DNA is TGTGCCAGCACCACCCCGGGAAGGACTGAAGCTTTCTTT. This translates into CASTTPGRTEAFF.

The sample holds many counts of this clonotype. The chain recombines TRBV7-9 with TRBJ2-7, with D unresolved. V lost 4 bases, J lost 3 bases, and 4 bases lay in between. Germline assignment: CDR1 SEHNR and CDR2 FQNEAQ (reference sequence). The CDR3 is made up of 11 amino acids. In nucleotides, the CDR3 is TGTGCCAGCAGCTCCTTCTACGAGCAGTACTTC. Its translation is CASSSFYEQYF. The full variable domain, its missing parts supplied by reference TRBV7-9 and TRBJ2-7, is DTGVSQNPRHKITKRGQNVTFRCDPISEHNRLYWYRQTLGQGPEFLTYFQNEAQLEKSRLLSDRFSAERPKGSFSTLEIQRTEQGDSAMYLCASSSFYEQYFGPGTRLTVT.

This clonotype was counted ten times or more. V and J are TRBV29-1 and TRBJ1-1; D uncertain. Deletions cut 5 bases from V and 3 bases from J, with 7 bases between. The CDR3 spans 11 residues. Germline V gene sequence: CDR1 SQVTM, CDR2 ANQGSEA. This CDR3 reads CSVFRDTEAFF. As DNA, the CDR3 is TGCAGCGTTTTTCGGGACACTGAAGCTTTCTTT.

The CDR3 DNA reads TGTGCCAGCAGCTCAAATTGGGGGGAGCTGTTTTTT. Its protein is CASSSNWGELFF. The rearrangement uses TRBV5-4 and TRBJ2-2, with unresolved D. Trimming left V 3 bases short and J 8 bases short, with 8 bases between. The CDR3 covers 12 residues. CDR1 and CDR2 from the germline V gene are SGHNT and YYREEE (reference sequence).

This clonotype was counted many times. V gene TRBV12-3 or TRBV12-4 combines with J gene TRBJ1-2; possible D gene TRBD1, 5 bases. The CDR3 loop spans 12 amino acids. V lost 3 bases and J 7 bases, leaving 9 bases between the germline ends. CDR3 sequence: CASSLGGGGYTF. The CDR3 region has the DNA TGTGCCAGCAGTTTGGGGGGAGGTGGCTACACCTTC.

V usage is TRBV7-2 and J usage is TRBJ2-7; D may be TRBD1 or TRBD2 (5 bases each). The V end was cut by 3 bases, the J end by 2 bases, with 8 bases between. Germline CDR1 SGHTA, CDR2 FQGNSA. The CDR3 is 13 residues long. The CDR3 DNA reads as TGTGCCAGCAGCTTGGGACCGCCCTACGAGCAGTACTTC. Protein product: CASSLGPPYEQYF.

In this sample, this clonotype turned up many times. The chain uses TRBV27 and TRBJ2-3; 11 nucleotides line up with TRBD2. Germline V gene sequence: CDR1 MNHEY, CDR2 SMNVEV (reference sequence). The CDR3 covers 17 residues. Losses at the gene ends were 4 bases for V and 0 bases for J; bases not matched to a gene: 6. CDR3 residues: CASSSLLAGGSTDTQYF. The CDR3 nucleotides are TGTGCCAGCAGTTCGCTCCTAGCGGGGGGTAGCACAGATACGCAGTATTTT.

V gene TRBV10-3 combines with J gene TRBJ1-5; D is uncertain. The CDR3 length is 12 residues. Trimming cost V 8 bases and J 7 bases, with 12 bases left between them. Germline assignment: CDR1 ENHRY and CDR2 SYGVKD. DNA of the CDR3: TGTGCCATCGGGCACCCCCGGCAGCCCCAGCATTTT. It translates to CAIGHPRQPQHF.